These 17 T cell receptor beta chains were all obtained from the same sample, sequenced in a study of radiotherapy plus CTLA-4 blockade in lung cancer. Using immunoSEQ multiplex PCR, the repertoire was profiled, and TCRdb retains in-frame clones only, with some absent. The sample holds around 37,000 clones, approximately 72% seen once. The sequencing used peripheral blood, collected from a patient treated with radiotherapy plus ipilimumab. The receptor source for this set is a human donor with non-small cell lung cancer who had stable disease on radiotherapy plus ipilimumab.

The count of this clone is one. This rearrangement joins TRBV5-4 to TRBJ1-4; 10 positions match TRBD1. The germline V gene has CDR1 SGHNT and CDR2 YYREEE (reference sequence). The ends lost 4 bases at V and 2 bases at J; junction bases unmatched: 8. This CDR3 is 17 amino acids long. The CDR3 bases are TGTGCCAGCAGCGCGACAGGGGGCAGCTGGACTAATGAAAAACTGTTTTTT. Amino acids: CASSATGGSWTNEKLFF.

A word on this clone: The sample carries other DNA sequences with the same CDR3. This rearrangement joins TRBV9 to TRBJ2-3, with TRBD1 as a possible D gene (6 bases). The CDR3 covers 15 residues. Germline V CDR1 and CDR2: SGDLS, YYNGEE. The ends were cut back, 0 bases at V and 5 bases at J, with 13 bases in the middle. The CDR3 reads CASSVGGLVLDTQYF. The CDR3 DNA follows: TGTGCCAGCAGCGTAGGGGGGCTAGTATTAGATACGCAGTATTTT. The full variable domain, with the rest looked up from reference TRBV9 and TRBJ2-3, is DSGVTQTPKHLITATGQRVTLRCSPRSGDLSVYWYQQSLDQGLQFLIQYYNGEERAKGNILERFSAQQFPDLHSELNLSSLELGDSALYFCASSVGGLVLDTQYFGPGTRLTVL.

V gene TRBV10-2 combines with J gene TRBJ1-2; perhaps TRBD1 as D (6 bases). The CDR3 consists of 14 residues. Germline CDR1 and CDR2: WSHSY and SAAADI. Trimming pared 7 bases from V and 2 bases from J, leaving 14 bases between. CDR3 sequence (DNA): TGCGCCAGCACGCCTAAACAGGGAAACTATGGCTACACCTTC. This encodes CASTPKQGNYGYTF.

The chain couples TRBV7-8 to TRBJ1-5, with D uncertain. Trimming shortened V by 5 bases and J by 6 bases, and 20 bases separated the two germline ends. The CDR3 sequence is 16 residues long. Germline V CDR1 and CDR2: SGHVS, FQNEAQ. This CDR3 is CASSQIRGSWGQPQHF. As DNA, the CDR3 is TGTGCCAGCAGCCAAATCCGAGGGTCGTGGGGTCAGCCCCAGCATTTT. The variable domain in full, with the rest retrieved from reference TRBV7-8 and TRBJ1-5, is GAGVSQSPRYKVAKRGQDVALRCDPISGHVSLFWYQQALGQGPEFLTYFQNEAQLDKSGLPSDRFFAERPEGSVSTLKIQRTQQEDSAVYLCASSQIRGSWGQPQHFGDGTRLSIL.

The rearrangement links TRBV9 to TRBJ2-5, with 9 bases lining up with TRBD2. The V gene's germline CDR1 is SGDLS and CDR2 YYNGEE. CDR3 size: 13 residues. V lost 4 bases and J lost 7; bases outside the gene matches: 5. In nucleotides, the CDR3 is TGTGCCAGCAGCCCTCTGCGGGGGGGGACCCAGTACTTC. Protein sequence: CASSPLRGGTQYF.

This chain joins TRBV19 and TRBJ1-4, with a possible D match to TRBD1 (5 bases). This CDR3 contains 19 residues. Trimming left V 1 base short and J 0 bases short, with 18 bases between. Germline CDR1 LNHDA, CDR2 SQIVND (reference sequence). The CDR3 sequence is CASSIGPRQLPATNEKLFF. The CDR3 DNA is TGTGCCAGTAGTATAGGCCCTCGACAGCTCCCTGCAACTAATGAAAAACTGTTTTTT. Using reference TRBV19 and TRBJ1-4 for the parts outside the CDR3, the full variable domain is DGGITQSPKYLFRKEGQNVTLSCEQNLNHDAMYWYRQDPGQGLRLIYYSQIVNDFQKGDIAEGYSVSREKKESFPLTVTSAQKNPTAFYLCASSIGPRQLPATNEKLFFGSGTQLSVL.

The gene calls are TRBV4-2 and TRBJ2-3; D may be TRBD1 (5 bases). Germline V gene sequence: CDR1 LGHNA, CDR2 YNFKEQ. The germline V and J ends were trimmed by 0 bases and 5 bases, with 9 bases remaining between them. The CDR3 extends over 14 amino acids. For the CDR3, the DNA is TGTGCCAGCAGCCAAGAGCAGGGAAGAGATACGCAGTATTTT. This sequence encodes CASSQEQGRDTQYF.

The chain joins TRBV15 to TRBJ2-3; a weak D match, TRBD1 (5 bases). Germline CDR1 and CDR2: LNHNV and YYDKDF (reference sequence). The V and J ends lost 2 bases and 0 bases respectively, with 9 bases between them. The CDR3 has 15 amino acids. The CDR3 loop reads CATSRSRGSTDTQYF. The CDR3 DNA sequence: TGTGCCACCAGCAGATCTAGGGGTAGCACAGATACGCAGTATTTT. The full variable domain, rest sourced from reference TRBV15 and TRBJ2-3, is DAMVIQNPRYQVTQFGKPVTLSCSQTLNHNVMYWYQQKSSQAPKLLFHYYDKDFNNEADTPDNFQSRRPNTSFCFLDIRSPGLGDTAMYLCATSRSRGSTDTQYFGPGTRLTVL.

V usage is TRBV19 and J usage is TRBJ2-1; TRBD2 agrees at 11 bases. J lost 8 bases, V lost 5 bases, and 17 bases had no gene match. The CDR3 totals 18 residues. Germline loops: CDR1 LNHDA, CDR2 SQIVND (reference sequence). The CDR3 here is CASSPYSGGAPGMDEQFF. CDR3 DNA sequence: TGTGCCAGTAGTCCCTATAGCGGGGGGGCCCCTGGGATGGATGAGCAGTTCTTC.

The chain joins TRBV4-1 to TRBJ1-1, with 9 bases matching TRBD1. The germline gives CDR1 MGHRA, CDR2 YSYEKL. The junction had 7 bases not matched to a gene; V was cut back by 0 bases and J by 14 bases. The CDR3 spans 13 residues. CDR3 sequence (DNA): TGCGCCAGCAGCCAAGAAGAAGGGGGACAGGGCTTCTTT. This sequence encodes CASSQEEGGQGFF.

The chain links TRBV6-6 to TRBJ2-5, with D perhaps matching TRBD1 (6 bases). The length of the CDR3 is 12 residues. Deletions cut 4 bases from V and 5 bases from J, with 8 bases between. Looked up from germline, CDR1 is MNHNY and CDR2 is SVGAGI (reference sequence). This chain's CDR3 is CASSFTGETQYF. DNA of the CDR3: TGTGCCAGCAGTTTTACAGGGGAGACCCAGTACTTC.

V and J are TRBV29-1 and TRBJ2-3, with TRBD2 identical over 9 bases. CDR3 length: 13 residues. The germline gives CDR1 SQVTM, CDR2 ANQGSEA. The J segment lost 1 base and the V segment lost 7 bases, leaving 3 bases of the junction unmatched. This CDR3 reads CSGIAGGTDTQYF. CDR3 DNA: TGCAGCGGTATAGCGGGGGGCACAGATACGCAGTATTTT.

The chain joins TRBV5-1 to TRBJ1-5; D gene uncertain. The germline V and J ends were trimmed by 0 bases and 1 base, with 8 bases remaining between them. CDR3 length equals 15 residues. Germline values: CDR1 SGHRS, CDR2 YFSETQ. The CDR3, as DNA: TGCGCCAGCAGCTTGGACAGTGGCAGCAATCAGCCCCAGCATTTT. This encodes CASSLDSGSNQPQHF.

The chain couples TRBV25-1 to TRBJ1-3, with 10 bases matching TRBD1. V was pared by 2 bases and J by 2 bases, with 3 bases of the junction left unmatched. Per germline, CDR1 MGHDK and CDR2 SYGVNS. The CDR3 loop spans 16 amino acids. This CDR3 reads CASSEGTGAAGNTIYF. DNA of the CDR3: TGTGCCAGCAGTGAAGGGACAGGGGCTGCTGGAAACACCATATATTTT.

The V gene is TRBV14, the J gene TRBJ1-6; 9 nucleotides agree with TRBD1. Germline values: CDR1 SGHDN, CDR2 FVKESK. Unmatched junction bases numbered 1, after V lost 1 base and J lost 9 bases. There are 14 residues in the CDR3. The CDR3 coding sequence is TGTGCCAGCAGCCAAGGGGGACAGGGTTCACCCCTCCACTTT. This translates into CASSQGGQGSPLHF. The full variable domain, completed using reference TRBV14 and TRBJ1-6, is EAGVTQFPSHSVIEKGQTVTLRCDPISGHDNLYWYRRVMGKEIKFLLHFVKESKQDESGMPNNRFLAERTGGTYSTLKVQPAELEDSGVYFCASSQGGQGSPLHFGNGTRLTVT.

The rearrangement joins TRBV2 to TRBJ1-1; D is ambiguous. Per germline, CDR1 SNHLY and CDR2 FYNNEI. V was clipped by 6 bases and J by 0 bases, with 11 bases between them. There are 14 residues in the CDR3. CDR3 protein: CASRAPPLNTEAFF. The CDR3 bases are TGTGCCAGCAGGGCCCCTCCATTGAACACTGAAGCTTTCTTT.

CDR3 DNA: TGTGCCATCAGTGAAACAGGGGGAGATTCACCCCTCCACTTT. Translation gives CAISETGGDSPLHF. The chain has TRBV10-3 and TRBJ1-6; 8 bases line up with TRBD1. The CDR3 totals 14 residues. CDR1 is ENHRY, CDR2 SYGVKD, per germline. V shed 3 bases, J shed 8 bases, and the junction held 3 bases outside the gene matches.